Detailed here is one T cell receptor (beta chain). Treatment of the sample: 15 to 20 received Ad26.COV2.S at low or high dose, single or two shots; about five received placebo; per-sample allocation not given. Samples came from day 63 after the first vaccine or placebo injection. This sample stems from a study of Ad26.COV2.S vaccination and SARS-CoV-2 variants. Overall study context: Donor got 5x10^10 or 1x10^11 viral particles of Ad26.COV2.S.

Profiled with immunoSEQ multiplex PCR; TCRdb holds only in-frame clones, not every one. The sample carries a few hundred thousand clones, roughly 88% recorded once. The germline CDR1 and CDR2 sequences are LNHDA and SQIVND (reference sequence). The V segment lost 4 bases and the J segment 2 bases; nucleotides outside the gene matches: 10. The CDR3 spans 17 residues. The chain links TRBV19 to TRBJ2-5; 10 nucleotides line up with TRBD1. This TCR was sampled from a person between 18 and 65 years old who received the Ad26.COV2.S COVID-19 vaccine or a placebo. The starting material was peripheral blood, obtained in a trial of Ad26.COV2.S vaccine versus placebo. The CDR3 DNA reads TGTGCCAGTAGTAGGAGAACGGGACAGGGGAGTCAAGAGACCCAGTACTTC. Protein: CASSRRTGQGSQETQYF. Full variable domain (rest looked up from reference TRBV19 and TRBJ2-5): DGGITQSPKYLFRKEGQNVTLSCEQNLNHDAMYWYRQDPGQGLRLIYYSQIVNDFQKGDIAEGYSVSREKKESFPLTVTSAQKNPTAFYLCASSRRTGQGSQETQYFGPGTRLLVL.